This T cell receptor beta chain was identified during a study of shared clonotypes between healthy human individuals. Study-wide context: Ranging from 18 to 49 in age, donors were a couple of women and a few men. The study, taken as a whole, reports: Non-shared clonotypes were found to have lower generation probabilities than the clonotypes that were shared by all four of the sorted-subset donors.

At the deep level, the assay was run. Methods used by the authors: In the immunoSEQ data, sequences were junction-only and lacked quality scores, so filtering differed. The protocol was immunoSEQ multiplex PCR, while the TCRdb copy is restricted to in-frame clones and leaves out a portion. V, J and clone size were drawn from that table, and D and trimming were deduced from the DNA. This sample carries 2,100,000 or so clones, nearly 97% of them seen once, and the ten largest clones take around 0.13%. Germline V gene lookup returns CDR1 SGHTA and CDR2 FQGNSA. The length of the CDR3 is 17 residues. V gave up 0 bases and J gave up 5 bases; unmatched junction bases: 4. Worth noting for this clone: Antigen unknown.

This sequence was found in a man aged 18 to 35 in good health. The sequenced sample consisted of naive CD4+ T cells sorted from blood. Subset of the sample: CD45RA+ positively selected. V gene TRBV7-2 combines with J gene TRBJ2-5; 15 bases match TRBD2. The CDR3 DNA sequence: TGTGCCAGCAGCTTAGCAGGACTAGCGGGAGGGGCGGAGACCCAGTACTTC. Translating it yields CASSLAGLAGGAETQYF.